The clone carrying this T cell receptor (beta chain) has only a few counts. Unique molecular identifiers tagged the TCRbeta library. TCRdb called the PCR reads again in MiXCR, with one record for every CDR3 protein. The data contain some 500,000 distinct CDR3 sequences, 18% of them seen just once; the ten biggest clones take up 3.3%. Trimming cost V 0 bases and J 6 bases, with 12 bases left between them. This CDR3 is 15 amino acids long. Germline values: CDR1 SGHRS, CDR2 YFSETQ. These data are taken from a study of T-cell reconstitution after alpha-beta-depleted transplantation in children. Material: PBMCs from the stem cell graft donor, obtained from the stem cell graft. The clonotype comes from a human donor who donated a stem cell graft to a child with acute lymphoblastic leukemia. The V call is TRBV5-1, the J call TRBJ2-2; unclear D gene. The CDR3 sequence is CASSLVVYKPGELFF. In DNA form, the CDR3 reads TGCGCCAGCAGCTTGGTAGTATACAAACCCGGGGAGCTGTTTTTT.